This TCR beta chain originates from a study of regulatory T cells in long-lasting Graves disease (dated by TCRdb to about 2021). With respect to the entire study: Persistent Graves' disease was defined as persistently positive TSH receptor autoantibodies together with antithyroid drug treatment for over 5 years. The study took place in China and was registered as a clinical trial. A total of roughly 35 samples underwent TCR sequencing: around 13 from persistent and roughly 20 from newly diagnosed Graves' disease patients. Persistent Graves' disease patients in the clinical cohort had taken antithyroid drugs for around 10 years on average. Patients with persistent Graves' disease were compared with patients with newly diagnosed Graves' disease using TCR sequencing and RNA sequencing of peripheral blood.

The library was made by multiplex PCR. Sequenced using an Illumina HiSeq 4000. CDR3 regions were amplified by Arm-PCR with iRepertoire HTBI primers to construct TCR beta libraries. Before sequencing, the PCR products went through gel purification. Turning to the authors' computational methods: Gene usage analysis of CDR3 amino acid clonotypes relied on the 55 to 80 TRBV and fewer than 15 TRBJ segments identified across samples. COPE and FqMerger were used to merge filtered high-quality paired reads into contigs. BLAST was used to align contigs to the IMGT TRBV, TRBD and TRBJ reference genes, and CDR3 was defined following IMGT. Highly expanded clones were defined as clonotypes with a frequency above 0.1%. Shannon entropy was used to measure repertoire diversity, and the Gini coefficient was used to measure V-J evenness. A clonotype was considered public if more than one individual shared it. The public reads were reanalyzed by TCRdb: fastp trimming at Q25, MiXCR alignment, in-frame beta chains only. Rows with a matching CDR3 protein are joined into one entry that keeps the most common DNA and genes. What appears here as the V and J calls and clone size reflects TCRdb's work, not the paper's. This sample lists some 330,000 distinct CDR3 sequences; around 23% were detected once. Around 30% of the sample is held by the ten biggest clonotypes.

Relative to germline, V is 6 bases shorter and J is 11 bases shorter, with 23 bases between their ends. Its CDR3 holds 15 amino acids, cysteine through phenylalanine. Kept here is only the CDR3 DNA, which spans 45 bases and is read in frame from base 1. The germline V gene gives CDR1 as MNHNS and CDR2 as SASEGT. The full study reports these points: Lower TCR Shannon entropy and fewer highly expanded clones were observed in persistent Graves' disease patients than in newly diagnosed patients, which suggested clonal expansion. As a limitation, the authors acknowledged that the small sample size may reduce accuracy. Only peripheral blood was studied, because thyroid tissue, the primary lesion, was inaccessible. TRBV28, TRBJ1-2 and TRBJ2-5 were preferentially used in persistent disease, while TRBV20-1 and TRBJ2-1 were favored in newly diagnosed disease. Persistent patients shared more public clonotypes among themselves (over 2,500) than newly diagnosed patients did (about 970). Sequencing and analysis were restricted to the TCR beta chain.

This clonotype was seen a handful of times. Its antigen is currently not known. It has no much larger one-base neighbor in the sample; base qualities were not kept. Taken with the paper, the label for time point translates to: persistent/refractory GD, antithyroid drugs over 5 years with positive TRAb. RNA was extracted from PBMCs in TRIzol for both TCR sequencing and RNA sequencing. The diagnosis of Graves' disease was made according to American Thyroid Association guidelines. Recruitment of patients was carried out at an endocrinology department in Xi'an, China. From each patient, approximately 10 milliliters of peripheral blood was collected into an EDTA anticoagulant tube. PBMCs were isolated by Ficoll Paque Plus density gradient separation without further T cell sorting. An Agilent 2100 Bioanalyzer and agarose gel were used to assess RNA quality, and a NanoDrop 2000 was used to measure RNA concentration.

The V gene is TRBV6-1 and the J gene is TRBJ1-5; TRBD1 might be the D gene, on 5 matching bases. This TCR was sampled from a woman in her thirties or forties with Graves disease. Donor details come from another sample of the same person, matched by shared clones. Sequencing used peripheral blood mononuclear cells (PBMCs), obtained when the disease was refractory, from a patient treated with antithyroid drugs. The CDR3 in this case is CASSTMGLRGRAQHF. The DNA is TGTGCCAGCAGCACCATGGGGCTTCGGGGGAGGGCCCAGCATTTT.